A selection of T cell receptor beta chains follows, all from one sample in a study of regulatory T cells in long-lasting Graves disease. Using its own MiXCR run on the multiplex PCR reads, TCRdb lists one record per CDR3 protein. Here the sample spans under 300,000 distinct CDR3 sequences, around a sixth being singletons. This sample also appeared in a second study, on T cells in Graves' hyperthyroidism and ophthalmopathy.

The sequencing here drew on peripheral blood mononuclear cells (PBMCs), taken at new diagnosis, from a patient treated with antithyroid drugs. Receptors were obtained from a woman under 40 with Graves disease. Both conserved end residues are part of each CDR3. The order of the fields is V gene, clone size, D gene, J gene, CDR3 protein, CDR3 DNA. A D gene is named only where the DNA matches it firmly. Clone size is not always given. Where it is, it says once, few, many or a class for expanded clones.

V: TRBV6-2/TRBV6-3
size: many
D: NA
J: TRBJ1-1
CDR3: CASSYLSETGKATEAFF
DNA: TGTGCCAGCAGTTACCTTTCTGAGACGGGGAAGGCCACTGAAGCTTTCTTT

V: TRBV25-1
size: NA
D: TRBD1
J: TRBJ1-2
CDR3: CASSNLDRGRLYGYTF
DNA: TGTGCCAGCAGCAACCTGGACAGGGGGCGTTTATATGGCTACACCTTC

V: TRBV20-1
size: many
D: NA
J: TRBJ1-2
CDR3: CSASSFNYGYTF
DNA: TGCAGTGCTAGTAGTTTTAACTATGGCTACACCTTC

V: TRBV9
size: NA
D: TRBD1
J: TRBJ2-7
CDR3: CASSVEAGQGDDEQYF
DNA: TGTGCCAGCAGCGTAGAAGCGGGACAGGGGGATGACGAGCAGTACTTC

V: TRBV5-6
size: few
D: NA
J: TRBJ2-7
CDR3: CASSLAFKGFYEQYF
DNA: TGTGCCAGCAGCTTGGCCTTTAAGGGGTTTTACGAGCAGTACTTC

V: TRBV3-1
size: many
D: TRBD1
J: TRBJ2-7
CDR3: CASSLRQGIVNEQYF
DNA: TGTGCCAGCAGCTTACGACAGGGAATTGTCAACGAGCAGTACTTC

V: TRBV25-1
size: NA
D: NA
J: TRBJ1-2
CDR3: CASSSRDPFYGYTF
DNA: TGTGCCAGCAGTTCCCGGGACCCGTTCTATGGCTACACCTTC

V: TRBV20-1
size: many
D: NA
J: TRBJ1-4
CDR3: CSARASGNEKLFF
DNA: TGCAGTGCTCGGGCCTCGGGAAATGAAAAACTGTTTTTT

V: TRBV12-3/TRBV12-4
size: many
D: NA
J: TRBJ1-2
CDR3: CASSSSGGGYTF
DNA: TGTGCCAGCAGTTCCTCGGGGGGTGGCTACACCTTC

V: TRBV3-1
size: many
D: TRBD1
J: TRBJ2-7
CDR3: CASSQGPTSGTGGGNRYF
DNA: TGTGCCAGCAGCCAAGGACCAACTTCCGGGACAGGGGGCGGGAATCGGTACTTC

V: TRBV20-1
size: many
D: NA
J: TRBJ1-2
CDR3: CSARDWVRAHPDYGYTF
DNA: TGCAGTGCTAGAGATTGGGTCCGGGCCCACCCCGACTATGGCTACACCTTC

V: TRBV4-1
size: many
D: NA
J: TRBJ1-5
CDR3: CASSQEGGGTWQPQHF
DNA: TGCGCCAGCAGCCAAGAGGGAGGGGGGACTTGGCAGCCCCAGCATTTT

V: TRBV7-9
size: NA
D: TRBD2
J: TRBJ2-3
CDR3: CASSGSGSMTSTDTQYF
DNA: TGTGCCAGCAGCGGTAGCGGGAGTATGACTAGCACAGATACGCAGTATTTT

V: TRBV20-1
size: many
D: TRBD1
J: TRBJ1-1
CDR3: CSARKQGAQGGTEAFF
DNA: TGCAGTGCTAGAAAACAGGGGGCCCAGGGAGGAACTGAAGCTTTCTTT

V: TRBV5-1
size: many
D: NA
J: TRBJ2-3
CDR3: CASSLATPEADTQYF
DNA: TGCGCCAGCAGCTTGGCGACACCCGAGGCAGATACGCAGTATTTT

V: TRBV7-9
size: many
D: TRBD1
J: TRBJ1-5
CDR3: CASSFGQVNNQPQHF
DNA: TGTGCCAGCAGCTTCGGACAGGTTAACAATCAGCCCCAGCATTTT

V: TRBV5-1
size: few
D: TRBD1
J: TRBJ2-5
CDR3: CASSLGATTGTKETQYF
DNA: TGCGCCAGCAGCTTGGGTGCCACGACAGGGACCAAAGAGACCCAGTACTTC

V: TRBV7-9
size: many
D: TRBD1
J: TRBJ2-1
CDR3: CASSSDRDEQFF
DNA: TGTGCCAGCAGCTCCGACAGGGATGAGCAGTTCTTC

V: TRBV20-1
size: NA
D: TRBD1
J: TRBJ2-1
CDR3: CSAWTGELVSYNGQFF
DNA: TGCAGTGCTTGGACAGGGGAGTTAGTGTCCTACAATGGGCAGTTCTTC

V: TRBV12-5
size: many
D: TRBD1
J: TRBJ2-7
CDR3: CASGLASLQGKTYEQYF
DNA: TGTGCTAGTGGTCTAGCTAGTCTACAGGGGAAAACCTACGAGCAGTACTTC

V: TRBV20-1
size: NA
D: TRBD2
J: TRBJ2-2
CDR3: CSARDLAGGKPTGELFF
DNA: TGCAGTGCTAGAGATCTAGCGGGGGGCAAACCCACCGGGGAGCTGTTTTTT

V: TRBV12-3/TRBV12-4
size: many
D: NA
J: TRBJ2-2
CDR3: CASSLHGGLSTGELFF
DNA: TGTGCCAGCAGTTTACATGGCGGGCTGTCCACCGGGGAGCTGTTTTTT

V: TRBV29-1
size: many
D: NA
J: TRBJ2-5
CDR3: CSVEGVLLRGETQYF
DNA: TGCAGCGTTGAAGGGGTCCTCCTTAGGGGAGAGACCCAGTACTTC